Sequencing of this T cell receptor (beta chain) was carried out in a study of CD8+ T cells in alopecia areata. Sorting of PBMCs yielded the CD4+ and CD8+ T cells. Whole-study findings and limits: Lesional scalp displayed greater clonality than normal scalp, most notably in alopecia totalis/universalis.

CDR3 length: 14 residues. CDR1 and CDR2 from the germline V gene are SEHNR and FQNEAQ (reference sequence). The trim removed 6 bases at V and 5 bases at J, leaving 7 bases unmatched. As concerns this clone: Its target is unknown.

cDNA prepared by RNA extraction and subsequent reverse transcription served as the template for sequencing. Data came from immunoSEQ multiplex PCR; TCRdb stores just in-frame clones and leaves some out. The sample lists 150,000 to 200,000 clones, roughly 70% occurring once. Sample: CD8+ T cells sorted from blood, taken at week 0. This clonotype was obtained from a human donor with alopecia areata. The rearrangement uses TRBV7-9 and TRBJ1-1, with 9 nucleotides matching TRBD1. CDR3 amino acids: CASRSDRGITEAFF. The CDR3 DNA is TGTGCCAGCAGGTCAGACAGGGGGATTACTGAAGCTTTCTTT.